This T cell receptor (beta chain) was retrieved from a study of blood T cell repertoires in COVID-19. Repertoires were generated with immunoSEQ multiplex PCR, while TCRdb's copy carries only in-frame clones and drops some. The sample gives approximately 150,000 clones, about 91% of which show up once; around 4% is in the top ten. Trimming stripped 2 bases from V and 3 bases from J, with 11 bases between. The CDR3 covers 16 residues. Germline V gene sequence: CDR1 MNHEY, CDR2 SVGEGT. The sequence was obtained from a woman aged 60 to 75 who had recovered from COVID-19. This chain links TRBV6-2 or TRBV6-3 with TRBJ1-6, with unresolved D. The sample was peripheral blood. CDR3 sequence: CASSYGGGGYNSPLHF. CDR3 bases: TGTGCCAGCAGTTACGGAGGCGGAGGCTATAATTCACCCCTCCACTTT.